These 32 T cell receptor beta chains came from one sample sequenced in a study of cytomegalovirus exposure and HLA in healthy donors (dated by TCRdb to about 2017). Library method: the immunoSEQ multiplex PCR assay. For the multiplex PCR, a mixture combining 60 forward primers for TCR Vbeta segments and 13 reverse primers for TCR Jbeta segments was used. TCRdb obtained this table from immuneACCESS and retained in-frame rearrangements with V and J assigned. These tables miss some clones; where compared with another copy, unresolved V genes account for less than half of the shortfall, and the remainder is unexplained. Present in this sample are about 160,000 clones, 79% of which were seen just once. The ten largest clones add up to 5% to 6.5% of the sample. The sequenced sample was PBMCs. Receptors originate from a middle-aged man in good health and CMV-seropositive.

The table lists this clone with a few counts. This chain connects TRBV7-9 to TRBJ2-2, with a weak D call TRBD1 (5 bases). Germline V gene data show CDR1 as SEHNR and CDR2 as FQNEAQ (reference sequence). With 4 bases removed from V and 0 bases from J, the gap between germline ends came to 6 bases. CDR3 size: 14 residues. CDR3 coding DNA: TGTGCCAGCAGCTCGGACACGAACACCGGGGAGCTGTTTTTT. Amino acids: CASSSDTNTGELFF.

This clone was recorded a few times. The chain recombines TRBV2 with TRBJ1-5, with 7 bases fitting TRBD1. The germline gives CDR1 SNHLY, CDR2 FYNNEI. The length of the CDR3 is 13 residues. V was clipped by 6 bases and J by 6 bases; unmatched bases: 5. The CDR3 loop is CASSRGSLQPQHF. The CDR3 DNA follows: TGTGCCAGCAGCAGGGGGTCGCTTCAGCCCCAGCATTTT.

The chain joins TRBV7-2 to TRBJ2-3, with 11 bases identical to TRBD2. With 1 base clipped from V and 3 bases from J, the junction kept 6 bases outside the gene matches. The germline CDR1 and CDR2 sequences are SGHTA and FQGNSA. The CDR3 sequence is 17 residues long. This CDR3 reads CASSLGVLAGVTDTQYF. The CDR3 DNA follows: TGTGCCAGCAGCTTAGGAGTACTAGCGGGAGTGACAGATACGCAGTATTTT.

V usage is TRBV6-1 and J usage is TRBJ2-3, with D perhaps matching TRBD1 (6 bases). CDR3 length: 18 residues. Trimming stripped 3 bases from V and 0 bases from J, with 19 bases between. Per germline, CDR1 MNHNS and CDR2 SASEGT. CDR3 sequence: CASSDTGPPRLSTDTQYF. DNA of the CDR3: TGTGCCAGCAGTGATACAGGGCCCCCGAGGTTGAGCACAGATACGCAGTATTTT.

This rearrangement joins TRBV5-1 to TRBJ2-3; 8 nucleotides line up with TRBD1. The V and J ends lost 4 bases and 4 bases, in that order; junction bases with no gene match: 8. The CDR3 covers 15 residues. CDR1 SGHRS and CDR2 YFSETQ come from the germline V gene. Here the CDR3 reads CASSPRDRRADTQYF. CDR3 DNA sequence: TGCGCCAGCAGCCCCCGGGACAGGCGCGCAGATACGCAGTATTTT.

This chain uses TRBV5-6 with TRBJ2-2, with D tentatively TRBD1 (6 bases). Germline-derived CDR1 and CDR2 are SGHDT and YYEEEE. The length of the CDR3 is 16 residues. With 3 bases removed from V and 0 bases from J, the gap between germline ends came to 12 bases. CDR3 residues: CASSSRGRANTGELFF. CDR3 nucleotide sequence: TGTGCCAGCAGCTCCAGGGGAAGGGCGAACACCGGGGAGCTGTTTTTT.

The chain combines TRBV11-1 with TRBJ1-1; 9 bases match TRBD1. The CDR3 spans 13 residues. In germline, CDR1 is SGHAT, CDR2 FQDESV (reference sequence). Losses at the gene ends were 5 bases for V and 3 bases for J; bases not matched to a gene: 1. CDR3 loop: CASSRDRDTEAFF. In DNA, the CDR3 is TGTGCCAGCAGCCGGGACAGGGACACTGAAGCTTTCTTT.

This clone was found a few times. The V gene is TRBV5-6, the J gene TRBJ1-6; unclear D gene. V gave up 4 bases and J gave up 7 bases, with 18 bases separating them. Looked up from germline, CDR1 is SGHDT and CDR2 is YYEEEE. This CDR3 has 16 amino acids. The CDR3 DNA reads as TGTGCCAGCAGCGGGAGTCGGAACGGGAGAAATTCACCCCTCCACTTT. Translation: CASSGSRNGRNSPLHF.

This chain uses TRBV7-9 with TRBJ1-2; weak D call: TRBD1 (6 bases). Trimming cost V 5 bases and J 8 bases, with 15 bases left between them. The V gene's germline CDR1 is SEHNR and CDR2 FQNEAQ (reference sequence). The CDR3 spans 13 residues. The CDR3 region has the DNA TGTGCCAGCAGCGCAGGCAGGGGAGAGGGCTACACCTTC. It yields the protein CASSAGRGEGYTF. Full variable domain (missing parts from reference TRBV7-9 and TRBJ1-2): DTGVSQNPRHKITKRGQNVTFRCDPISEHNRLYWYRQTLGQGPEFLTYFQNEAQLEKSRLLSDRFSAERPKGSFSTLEIQRTEQGDSAMYLCASSAGRGEGYTFGSGTRLTVV.

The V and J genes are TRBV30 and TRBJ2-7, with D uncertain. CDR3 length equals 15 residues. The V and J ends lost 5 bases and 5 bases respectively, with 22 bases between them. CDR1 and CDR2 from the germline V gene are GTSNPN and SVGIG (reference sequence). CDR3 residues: CAWAGTSAWLHEQYF. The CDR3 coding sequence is TGTGCCTGGGCCGGAACGTCAGCGTGGCTCCACGAGCAGTACTTC.

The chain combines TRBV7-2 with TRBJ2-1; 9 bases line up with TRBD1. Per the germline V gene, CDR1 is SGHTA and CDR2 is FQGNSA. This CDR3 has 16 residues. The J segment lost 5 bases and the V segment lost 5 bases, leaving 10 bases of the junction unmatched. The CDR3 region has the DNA TGTGCCAGCAGCGTGAACAGGGGGCGGACAAACAATGAGCAGTTCTTC. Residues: CASSVNRGRTNNEQFF. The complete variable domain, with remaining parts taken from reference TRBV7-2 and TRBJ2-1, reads GAGVSQSPSNKVTEKGKDVELRCDPISGHTALYWYRQSLGQGLEFLIYFQGNSAPDKSGLPSDRFSAERTGGSVSTLTIQRTQQEDSAVYLCASSVNRGRTNNEQFFGPGTRLTVL.

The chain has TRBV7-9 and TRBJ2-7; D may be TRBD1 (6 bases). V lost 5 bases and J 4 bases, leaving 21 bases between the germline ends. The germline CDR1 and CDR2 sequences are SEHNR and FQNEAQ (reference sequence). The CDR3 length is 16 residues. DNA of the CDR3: TGTGCCAGCAGCCCCTCGACAGGCGGTTGGGTGTACGAGCAGTACTTC. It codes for CASSPSTGGWVYEQYF. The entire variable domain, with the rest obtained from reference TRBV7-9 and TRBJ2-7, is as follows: DTGVSQNPRHKITKRGQNVTFRCDPISEHNRLYWYRQTLGQGPEFLTYFQNEAQLEKSRLLSDRFSAERPKGSFSTLEIQRTEQGDSAMYLCASSPSTGGWVYEQYFGPGTRLTVT.

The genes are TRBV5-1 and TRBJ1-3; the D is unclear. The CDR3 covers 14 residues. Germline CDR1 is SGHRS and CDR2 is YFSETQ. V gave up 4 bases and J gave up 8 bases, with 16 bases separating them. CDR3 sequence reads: CASSATDLWDTIYF. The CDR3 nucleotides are TGCGCCAGCAGCGCGACTGATCTCTGGGACACCATATATTTT.

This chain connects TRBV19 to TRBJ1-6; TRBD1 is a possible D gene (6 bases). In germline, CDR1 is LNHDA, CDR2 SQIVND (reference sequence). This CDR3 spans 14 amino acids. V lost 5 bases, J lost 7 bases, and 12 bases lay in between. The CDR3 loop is CASSPTGLNSPLHF. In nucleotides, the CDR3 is TGTGCCAGTAGTCCCACAGGGCTGAATTCACCCCTCCACTTT.

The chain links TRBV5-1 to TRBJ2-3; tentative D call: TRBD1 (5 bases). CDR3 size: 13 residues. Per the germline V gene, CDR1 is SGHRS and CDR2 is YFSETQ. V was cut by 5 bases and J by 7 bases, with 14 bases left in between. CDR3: CASRQQAGYTQYF. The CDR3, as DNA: TGCGCCAGCAGACAGCAGGCAGGGTATACGCAGTATTTT.

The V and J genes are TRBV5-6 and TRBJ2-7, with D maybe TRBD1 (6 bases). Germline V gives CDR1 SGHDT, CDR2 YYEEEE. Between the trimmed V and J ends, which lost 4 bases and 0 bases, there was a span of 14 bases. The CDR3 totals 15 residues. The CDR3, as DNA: TGTGCCAGCAGCGACCCGGGACAAGGCTCCTACGAGCAGTACTTC. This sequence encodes CASSDPGQGSYEQYF. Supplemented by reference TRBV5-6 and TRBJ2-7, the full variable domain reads DAGVTQSPTHLIKTRGQQVTLRCSPKSGHDTVSWYQQALGQGPQFIFQYYEEEERQRGNFPDRFSGHQFPNYSSELNVNALLLGDSALYLCASSDPGQGSYEQYFGPGTRLTVT.

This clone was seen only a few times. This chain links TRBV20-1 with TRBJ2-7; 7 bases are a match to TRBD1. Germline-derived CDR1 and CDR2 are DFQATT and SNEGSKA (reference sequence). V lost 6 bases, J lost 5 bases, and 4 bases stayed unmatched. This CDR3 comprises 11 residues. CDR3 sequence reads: CSAATGDEQYF. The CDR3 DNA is TGCAGTGCCGCAACAGGGGACGAGCAGTACTTC.

CDR3 residues: CASSLAQHNNEQFF. For the CDR3, the DNA is TGTGCCAGCAGCTTGGCCCAACACAACAATGAGCAGTTCTTC. The rearrangement links TRBV5-4 to TRBJ2-1; D remains unclear. This CDR3 contains 14 residues. Germline V gene data show CDR1 as SGHNT and CDR2 as YYREEE (reference sequence). V lost 0 bases to trimming and J lost 5 bases, with 9 bases between them.

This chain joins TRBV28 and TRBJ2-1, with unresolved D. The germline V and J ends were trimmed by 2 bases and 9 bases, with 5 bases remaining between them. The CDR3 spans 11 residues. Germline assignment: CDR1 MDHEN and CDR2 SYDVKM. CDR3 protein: CASSLGIEQFF. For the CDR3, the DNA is TGTGCCAGCAGTTTAGGCATTGAGCAGTTCTTC.

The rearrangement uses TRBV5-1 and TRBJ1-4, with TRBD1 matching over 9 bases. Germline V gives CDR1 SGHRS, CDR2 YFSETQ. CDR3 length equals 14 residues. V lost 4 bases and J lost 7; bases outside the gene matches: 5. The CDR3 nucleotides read TGCGCCAGCAGCGGGGGACAGGGAAGTGAAAAACTGTTTTTT. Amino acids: CASSGGQGSEKLFF.

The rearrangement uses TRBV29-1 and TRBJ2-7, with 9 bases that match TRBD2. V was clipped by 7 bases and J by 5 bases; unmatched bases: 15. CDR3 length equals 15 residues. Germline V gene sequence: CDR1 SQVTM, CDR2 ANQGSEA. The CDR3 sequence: CSGAGFYSGSDEQYF. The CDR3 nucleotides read TGCAGCGGTGCGGGTTTCTATAGCGGGAGCGACGAGCAGTACTTC.

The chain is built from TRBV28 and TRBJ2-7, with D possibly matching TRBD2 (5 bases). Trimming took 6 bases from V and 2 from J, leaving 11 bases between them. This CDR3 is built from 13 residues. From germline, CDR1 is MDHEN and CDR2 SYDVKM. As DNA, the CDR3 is TGTGCCAGCAGCCCCCCCGGGACCTACGAGCAGTACTTC. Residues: CASSPPGTYEQYF.

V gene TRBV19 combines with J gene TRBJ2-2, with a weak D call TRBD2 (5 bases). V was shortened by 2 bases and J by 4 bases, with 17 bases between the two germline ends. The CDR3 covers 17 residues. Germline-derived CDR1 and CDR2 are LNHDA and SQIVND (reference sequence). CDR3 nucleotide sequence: TGTGCCAGTAGTATATCACGCGGGTCTAACCCCACCGGGGAGCTGTTTTTT. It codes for CASSISRGSNPTGELFF. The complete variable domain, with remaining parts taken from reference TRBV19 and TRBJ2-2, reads DGGITQSPKYLFRKEGQNVTLSCEQNLNHDAMYWYRQDPGQGLRLIYYSQIVNDFQKGDIAEGYSVSREKKESFPLTVTSAQKNPTAFYLCASSISRGSNPTGELFFGEGSRLTVL.

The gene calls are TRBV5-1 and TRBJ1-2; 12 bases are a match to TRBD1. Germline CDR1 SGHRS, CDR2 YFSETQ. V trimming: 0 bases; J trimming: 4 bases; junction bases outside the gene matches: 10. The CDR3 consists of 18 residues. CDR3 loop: CASSLDTGTGGQLYGYTF. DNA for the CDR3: TGCGCCAGCAGCTTGGACACCGGGACAGGGGGCCAACTCTATGGCTACACCTTC.

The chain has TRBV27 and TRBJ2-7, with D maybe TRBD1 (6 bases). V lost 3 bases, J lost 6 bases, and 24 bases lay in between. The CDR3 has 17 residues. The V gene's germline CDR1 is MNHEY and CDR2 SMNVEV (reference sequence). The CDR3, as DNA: TGTGCCAGCAGTTTGTGGCGCCCCGTTAATAGGGGGTCCGAGCAGTACTTC. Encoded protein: CASSLWRPVNRGSEQYF.

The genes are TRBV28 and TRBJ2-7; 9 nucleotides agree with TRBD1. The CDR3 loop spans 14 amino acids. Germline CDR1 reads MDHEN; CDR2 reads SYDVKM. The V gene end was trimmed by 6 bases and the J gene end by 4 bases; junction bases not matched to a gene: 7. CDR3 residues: CASRTNRGRYEQYF. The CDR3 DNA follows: TGTGCCAGCAGAACTAACAGGGGGCGGTACGAGCAGTACTTC.

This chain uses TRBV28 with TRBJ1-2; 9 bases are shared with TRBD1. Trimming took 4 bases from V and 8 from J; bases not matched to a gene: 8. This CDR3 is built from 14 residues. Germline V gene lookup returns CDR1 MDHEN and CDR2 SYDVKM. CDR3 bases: TGTGCCAGCAGTTCCCCCGGGACAGGGAAAGGCTACACCTTC. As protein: CASSSPGTGKGYTF.

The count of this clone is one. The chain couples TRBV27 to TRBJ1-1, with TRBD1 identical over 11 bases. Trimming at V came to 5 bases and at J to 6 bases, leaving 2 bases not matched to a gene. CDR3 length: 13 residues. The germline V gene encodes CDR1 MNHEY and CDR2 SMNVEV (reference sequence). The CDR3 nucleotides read TGTGCCAGCAGTGGGACAGGGGGTCCTGAAGCTTTCTTT. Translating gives CASSGTGGPEAFF.

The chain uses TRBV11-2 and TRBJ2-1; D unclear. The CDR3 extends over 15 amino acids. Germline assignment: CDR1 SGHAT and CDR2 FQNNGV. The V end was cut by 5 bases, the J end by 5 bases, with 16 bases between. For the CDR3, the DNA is TGTGCCAGCAGCCCCCCGGGTCTCAGCAACAATGAGCAGTTCTTC. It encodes CASSPPGLSNNEQFF. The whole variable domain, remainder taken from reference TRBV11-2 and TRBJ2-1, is EAGVAQSPRYKIIEKRQSVAFWCNPISGHATLYWYQQILGQGPKLLIQFQNNGVVDDSQLPKDRFSAERLKGVDSTLKIQPAKLEDSAVYLCASSPPGLSNNEQFFGPGTRLTVL.

This chain's CDR3 is CASSGLLDSSTEAFF. Written as DNA, the CDR3 is TGTGCCAGCAGCGGACTTTTGGACTCATCCACTGAAGCTTTCTTT. The chain employs TRBV9 and TRBJ1-1, with D hard to call. The CDR3 sequence is 15 residues long. The germline CDR1 and CDR2 sequences are SGDLS and YYNGEE. V lost 3 bases and J lost 4, with 16 bases in between. The whole variable domain, remainder taken from reference TRBV9 and TRBJ1-1, is DSGVTQTPKHLITATGQRVTLRCSPRSGDLSVYWYQQSLDQGLQFLIQYYNGEERAKGNILERFSAQQFPDLHSELNLSSLELGDSALYFCASSGLLDSSTEAFFGQGTRLTVV.

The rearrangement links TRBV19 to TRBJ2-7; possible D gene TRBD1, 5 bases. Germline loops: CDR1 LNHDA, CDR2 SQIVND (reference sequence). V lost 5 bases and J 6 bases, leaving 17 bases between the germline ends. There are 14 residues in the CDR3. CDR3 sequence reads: CASSFTGPLGEQYF. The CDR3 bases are TGTGCCAGTAGTTTTACAGGACCCCTAGGCGAGCAGTACTTC.

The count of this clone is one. CDR3 nucleotide sequence: TGCGCCAGCAGCTCTAGCGAGCCCTCCTACAATGAGCAGTTCTTC. Its translation: CASSSSEPSYNEQFF. The chain carries TRBV5-1 and TRBJ2-1, with D maybe TRBD2 (6 bases). Trimming removed 3 bases from V and 0 bases from J, with 10 bases in between. Germline V gene data show CDR1 as SGHRS and CDR2 as YFSETQ. The CDR3 has 15 amino acids.